A selection of T cell receptor beta chains follows, all from one sample in a study of blood T cell repertoires in COVID-19. TCRdb's table, derived via immunoSEQ multiplex PCR, lists solely in-frame clones and lacks some. The sample includes just under 85,000 clones, more than 75% of them seen just once. Sequenced: peripheral blood. These TCRs come from an older man with active or convalescent COVID-19. CDR3s include the opening cysteine and the closing phenylalanine or tryptophan. The D gene is left open where the match is weak. Clone size appears in some rows only: once, few, many, or a class for an expanded clone.

D gene: .; clone size: once; V gene: TRBV7-2; J gene: TRBJ1-3; CDR3 protein: CASSLAGLSGNTIYF; CDR3 DNA: TGTGCCAGCAGCTTAGCCGGACTCTCTGGAAACACCATATATTTT
D gene: .; clone size: .; V gene: TRBV3-1/TRBV3-2; J gene: TRBJ1-6; CDR3 protein: CASSPPGGSNSPLHF; CDR3 DNA: TGTGCCAGCAGCCCCCCGGGAGGAAGTAATTCACCCCTCCACTTT
D gene: .; clone size: few; V gene: TRBV10-3; J gene: TRBJ1-4; CDR3 protein: CAISESGDANEKLFF; CDR3 DNA: TGTGCCATCAGTGAGTCCGGGGATGCTAATGAAAAACTGTTTTTT
D gene: TRBD1; clone size: .; V gene: TRBV9; J gene: TRBJ1-3; CDR3 protein: CASSPDRAGNTIYF; CDR3 DNA: TGTGCCAGCAGCCCAGACAGGGCTGGAAACACCATATATTTT
D gene: .; clone size: once; V gene: TRBV14; J gene: TRBJ2-5; CDR3 protein: CASSQDIVLKTQYF; CDR3 DNA: TGTGCCAGCAGCCAAGATATAGTGTTGAAGACCCAGTACTTC
D gene: .; clone size: .; V gene: TRBV5-4; J gene: TRBJ2-3; CDR3 protein: CASSYRGSTDTQYF; CDR3 DNA: TGTGCCAGCAGCTATCGGGGTAGCACAGATACGCAGTATTTT
D gene: TRBD2; clone size: once; V gene: TRBV7-3; J gene: TRBJ2-3; CDR3 protein: CASSLSAGVADTQYF; CDR3 DNA: TGTGCCAGCAGCTTAAGCGCGGGAGTGGCAGATACGCAGTATTTT
D gene: .; clone size: few; V gene: TRBV7-9; J gene: TRBJ1-2; CDR3 protein: CASSLARQGGYGYTF; CDR3 DNA: TGTGCCAGCAGCTTAGCGAGGCAGGGCGGCTATGGCTACACCTTC
D gene: TRBD1; clone size: .; V gene: TRBV7-8; J gene: TRBJ1-2; CDR3 protein: CASSLEKDRAGYTF; CDR3 DNA: TGTGCCAGCAGCCTAGAGAAGGACAGGGCTGGCTACACCTTC
D gene: TRBD1; clone size: .; V gene: TRBV6-6; J gene: TRBJ1-5; CDR3 protein: CASSAPRQGTNQPQHF; CDR3 DNA: TGTGCCAGCAGTGCTCCTCGACAGGGCACAAATCAGCCCCAGCATTTT
D gene: TRBD1; clone size: .; V gene: TRBV12-3/TRBV12-4; J gene: TRBJ1-2; CDR3 protein: CASSPDRGAGYTF; CDR3 DNA: TGTGCCAGCAGTCCCGACAGGGGTGCTGGCTACACCTTC
D gene: TRBD1; clone size: .; V gene: TRBV6-1; J gene: TRBJ1-5; CDR3 protein: CASSGNRGQWLSNQPQHF; CDR3 DNA: TGTGCCAGCAGTGGAAACAGGGGGCAGTGGTTAAGCAATCAGCCCCAGCATTTT
D gene: .; clone size: .; V gene: TRBV6-5; J gene: TRBJ1-2; CDR3 protein: CASSYGSQVYGYTF; CDR3 DNA: TGTGCCAGCAGTTACGGGAGCCAAGTCTATGGCTACACCTTC
D gene: .; clone size: .; V gene: TRBV7-3; J gene: TRBJ2-2; CDR3 protein: CASSLNPSANTGELFF; CDR3 DNA: TGTGCCAGCAGCTTAAATCCTAGTGCGAACACCGGGGAGCTGTTTTTT
D gene: .; clone size: .; V gene: TRBV2; J gene: TRBJ1-5; CDR3 protein: CASNLGGGRDQPQHF; CDR3 DNA: TGTGCCAGCAATCTGGGAGGGGGGCGCGACCAGCCCCAGCATTTT
D gene: .; clone size: .; V gene: TRBV10-3; J gene: TRBJ1-2; CDR3 protein: CAISDARGDYGYTF; CDR3 DNA: TGTGCCATCAGCGATGCCAGAGGAGACTATGGCTACACCTTC
D gene: TRBD1; clone size: .; V gene: TRBV7-9; J gene: TRBJ1-2; CDR3 protein: CASSWAGTGASGGYTF; CDR3 DNA: TGTGCCAGCAGCTGGGCCGGGACAGGGGCCTCCGGTGGCTACACCTTC
D gene: .; clone size: .; V gene: TRBV10-1; J gene: TRBJ2-1; CDR3 protein: CASYYNEQFF; CDR3 DNA: TGCGCCAGCTACTACAATGAGCAGTTCTTC
D gene: .; clone size: once; V gene: TRBV5-1; J gene: TRBJ2-1; CDR3 protein: CASGGEISRVTEQFF; CDR3 DNA: TGCGCCAGCGGGGGCGAGATCTCGCGGGTGACTGAGCAGTTCTTC
D gene: .; clone size: .; V gene: TRBV7-2; J gene: TRBJ2-2; CDR3 protein: CASSITNTGELFF; CDR3 DNA: TGTGCCAGCAGCATAACAAACACCGGGGAGCTGTTTTTT
D gene: TRBD1; clone size: .; V gene: TRBV5-5; J gene: TRBJ1-6; CDR3 protein: CASSITGGGGNSPLHF; CDR3 DNA: TGTGCCAGCAGCATTACAGGGGGGGGAGGCAATTCACCCCTCCACTTT
D gene: .; clone size: once; V gene: TRBV30; J gene: TRBJ1-5; CDR3 protein: CAWTANSNQPQHF; CDR3 DNA: TGTGCCTGGACCGCGAACAGCAATCAGCCCCAGCATTTT
D gene: TRBD1; clone size: .; V gene: TRBV19; J gene: TRBJ1-5; CDR3 protein: CASTRGTGGSQPQHF; CDR3 DNA: TGTGCCAGCACCCGCGGGACAGGGGGCTCTCAGCCCCAGCATTTT
D gene: TRBD1; clone size: .; V gene: TRBV23-1; J gene: TRBJ2-4; CDR3 protein: CASSQNLLNRGAKNIQYF; CDR3 DNA: TGCGCCAGCAGTCAGAATCTATTAAACAGGGGAGCCAAAAACATTCAGTACTTC
D gene: TRBD1; clone size: .; V gene: TRBV5-4; J gene: TRBJ2-1; CDR3 protein: CASSLADRGYNEQFF; CDR3 DNA: TGTGCCAGCAGCTTGGCCGACAGGGGTTACAATGAGCAGTTCTTC
D gene: TRBD1; clone size: .; V gene: TRBV6-1; J gene: TRBJ1-4; CDR3 protein: CASSDLGQPTEQEKLFF; CDR3 DNA: TGTGCCAGCAGTGACCTGGGACAGCCAACCGAGCAAGAAAAACTGTTTTTT
D gene: TRBD1; clone size: .; V gene: TRBV2; J gene: TRBJ1-4; CDR3 protein: CASRPNPTGANEKLFF; CDR3 DNA: TGTGCCAGCAGACCAAACCCGACAGGGGCTAATGAAAAACTGTTTTTT
D gene: .; clone size: .; V gene: TRBV19; J gene: TRBJ2-1; CDR3 protein: CASSKTDSSYNEQFF; CDR3 DNA: TGTGCCAGTAGTAAGACAGACAGCTCCTACAATGAGCAGTTCTTC
D gene: .; clone size: .; V gene: TRBV30; J gene: TRBJ2-3; CDR3 protein: CAWSAGGTGTISRGDTQYF; CDR3 DNA: TGTGCCTGGAGTGCGGGCGGGACCGGCACTATATCCCGCGGAGATACGCAGTATTTT
D gene: TRBD1; clone size: .; V gene: TRBV18; J gene: TRBJ1-3; CDR3 protein: CASSLQTGNDPGNTIYF; CDR3 DNA: TGTGCCAGCTCCCTTCAGACAGGGAATGATCCTGGAAACACCATATATTTT
D gene: .; clone size: .; V gene: TRBV30; J gene: TRBJ1-4; CDR3 protein: CAWSRLLGNSNEKLFF; CDR3 DNA: TGTGCCTGGAGTAGACTGTTAGGAAACTCTAATGAAAAACTGTTTTTT
D gene: TRBD1; clone size: .; V gene: TRBV7-2; J gene: TRBJ1-1; CDR3 protein: CASSPGRGRTEAFF; CDR3 DNA: TGTGCCAGCAGCCCAGGCAGGGGGCGGACTGAAGCTTTCTTT
D gene: .; clone size: .; V gene: TRBV6-1; J gene: TRBJ1-5; CDR3 protein: CASSEPQEYQPQHF; CDR3 DNA: TGTGCCAGCAGTGAACCTCAGGAATATCAGCCCCAGCATTTT
D gene: .; clone size: few; V gene: TRBV6-6; J gene: TRBJ1-1; CDR3 protein: CASSYRGIAFF; CDR3 DNA: TGTGCCAGCAGTTACCGGGGAATCGCTTTCTTT
D gene: TRBD2; clone size: few; V gene: TRBV28; J gene: TRBJ2-1; CDR3 protein: CASRLGGIEQFF; CDR3 DNA: TGTGCCAGCCGACTCGGGGGGATCGAGCAGTTCTTC
D gene: .; clone size: .; V gene: TRBV18; J gene: TRBJ2-3; CDR3 protein: CASSKQGGRLDTQYF; CDR3 DNA: TGTGCCAGCTCGAAACAGGGAGGGCGTTTAGATACGCAGTATTTT
D gene: TRBD1; clone size: few; V gene: TRBV5-1; J gene: TRBJ2-3; CDR3 protein: CASSPGDRGSTQYF; CDR3 DNA: TGCGCCAGCAGCCCCGGGGACAGGGGATCCACGCAGTATTTT
D gene: TRBD1; clone size: .; V gene: TRBV6-5; J gene: TRBJ2-2; CDR3 protein: CASRRTGNTGELFF; CDR3 DNA: TGTGCCAGCAGGAGGACAGGGAACACCGGGGAGCTGTTTTTT
D gene: TRBD2; clone size: .; V gene: TRBV5-4; J gene: TRBJ2-2; CDR3 protein: CASSSGGKEGRVTGELFF; CDR3 DNA: TGTGCCAGCAGCTCGGGAGGGAAGGAGGGCCGGGTCACCGGGGAGCTGTTTTTT
D gene: .; clone size: .; V gene: TRBV3-1/TRBV3-2; J gene: TRBJ2-1; CDR3 protein: CASSQVRGEQFF; CDR3 DNA: TGTGCCAGCAGCCAAGTACGCGGTGAGCAGTTCTTC
D gene: .; clone size: .; V gene: TRBV2; J gene: TRBJ1-6; CDR3 protein: CASSSIPSSRSPLHF; CDR3 DNA: TGTGCCAGCAGTTCGATACCTTCTTCGCGTTCACCCCTCCACTTT
D gene: TRBD1; clone size: .; V gene: TRBV11-2; J gene: TRBJ1-2; CDR3 protein: CASSFTGGNNYGYTF; CDR3 DNA: TGTGCCAGCAGCTTTACAGGGGGGAATAACTATGGCTACACCTTC